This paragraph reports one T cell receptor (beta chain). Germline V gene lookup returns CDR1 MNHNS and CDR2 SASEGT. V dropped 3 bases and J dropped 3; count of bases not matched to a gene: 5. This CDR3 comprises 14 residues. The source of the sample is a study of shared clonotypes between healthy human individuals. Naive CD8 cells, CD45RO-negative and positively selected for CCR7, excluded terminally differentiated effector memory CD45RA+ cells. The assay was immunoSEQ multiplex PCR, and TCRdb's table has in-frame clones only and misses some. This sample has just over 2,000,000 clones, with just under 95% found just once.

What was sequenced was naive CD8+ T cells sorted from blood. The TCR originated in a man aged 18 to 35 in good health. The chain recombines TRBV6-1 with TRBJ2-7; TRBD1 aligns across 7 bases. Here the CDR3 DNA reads TGTGCCAGCAGTGACCTTACAGGGGTCTACGAGCAGTACTTC. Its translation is CASSDLTGVYEQYF.